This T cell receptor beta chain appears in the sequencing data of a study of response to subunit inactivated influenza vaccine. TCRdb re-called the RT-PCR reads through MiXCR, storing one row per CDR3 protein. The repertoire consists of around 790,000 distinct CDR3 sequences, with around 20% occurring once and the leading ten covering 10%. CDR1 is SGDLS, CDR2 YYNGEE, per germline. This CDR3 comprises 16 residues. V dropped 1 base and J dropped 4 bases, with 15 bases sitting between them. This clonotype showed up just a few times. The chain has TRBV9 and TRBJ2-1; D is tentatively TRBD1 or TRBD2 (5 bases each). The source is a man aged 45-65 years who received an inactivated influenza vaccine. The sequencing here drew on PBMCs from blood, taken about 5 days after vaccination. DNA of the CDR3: TGTGCCAGCAGCGTAACGTCCGGGACGGTTTACAATGAGCAGTTCTTC. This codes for CASSVTSGTVYNEQFF.